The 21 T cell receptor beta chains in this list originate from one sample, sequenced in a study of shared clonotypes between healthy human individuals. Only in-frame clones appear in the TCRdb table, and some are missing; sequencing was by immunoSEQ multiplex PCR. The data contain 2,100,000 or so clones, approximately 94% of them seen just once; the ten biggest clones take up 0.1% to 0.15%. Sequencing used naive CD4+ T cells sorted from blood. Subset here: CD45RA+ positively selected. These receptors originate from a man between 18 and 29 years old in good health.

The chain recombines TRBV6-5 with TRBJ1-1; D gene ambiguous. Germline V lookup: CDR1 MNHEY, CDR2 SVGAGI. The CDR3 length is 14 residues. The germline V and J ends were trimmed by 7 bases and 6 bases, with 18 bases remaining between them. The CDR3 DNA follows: TGTGCCAGCACCCGAGACCCGACGGGCGCTGAAGCTTTCTTT. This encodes CASTRDPTGAEAFF.

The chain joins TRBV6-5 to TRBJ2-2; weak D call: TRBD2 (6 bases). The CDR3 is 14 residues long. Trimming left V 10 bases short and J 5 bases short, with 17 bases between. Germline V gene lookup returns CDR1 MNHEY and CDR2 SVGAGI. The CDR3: CATSFWGGTGELFF. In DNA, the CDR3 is TGTGCCACCTCCTTCTGGGGAGGAACCGGGGAGCTGTTTTTT.

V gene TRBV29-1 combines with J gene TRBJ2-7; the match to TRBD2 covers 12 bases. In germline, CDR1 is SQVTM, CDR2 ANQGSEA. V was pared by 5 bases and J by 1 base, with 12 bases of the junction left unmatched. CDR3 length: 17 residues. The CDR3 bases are TGCAGCGTTCGGGCTAGCGGGAGGGCCTATTCGTCCTACGAGCAGTACTTC. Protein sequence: CSVRASGRAYSSYEQYF.

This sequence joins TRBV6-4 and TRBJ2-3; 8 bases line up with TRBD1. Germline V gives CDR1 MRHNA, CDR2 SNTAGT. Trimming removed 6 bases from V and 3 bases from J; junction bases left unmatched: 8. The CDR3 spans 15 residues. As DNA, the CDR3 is TGTGCCAGCAGACCCACAGGGGGAGGAACAGATACGCAGTATTTT. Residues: CASRPTGGGTDTQYF.

Written as DNA, the CDR3 is TGTGCCATCAGTGAGACTGGGCCTCAAGAGACCCAGTACTTC. This gives the protein CAISETGPQETQYF. V gene TRBV10-3 combines with J gene TRBJ2-5; D is uncertain. The CDR3 is 14 residues long. V lost 2 bases and J lost 2, with 9 bases in between. Germline V lookup: CDR1 ENHRY, CDR2 SYGVKD.

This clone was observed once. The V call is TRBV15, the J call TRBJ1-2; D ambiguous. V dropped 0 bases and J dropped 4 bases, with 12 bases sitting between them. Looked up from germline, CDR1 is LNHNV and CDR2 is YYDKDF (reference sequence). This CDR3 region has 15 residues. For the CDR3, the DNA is TGTGCCACCAGCAGAGATGGGCAGACAAGCTATGGCTACACCTTC. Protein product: CATSRDGQTSYGYTF.

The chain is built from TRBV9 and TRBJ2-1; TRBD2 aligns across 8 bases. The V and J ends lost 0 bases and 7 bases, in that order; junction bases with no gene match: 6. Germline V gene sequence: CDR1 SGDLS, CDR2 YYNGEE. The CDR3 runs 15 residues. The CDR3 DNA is TGTGCCAGCAGCGTAGGCGGGGGGCATTCTAATGAGCAGTTCTTC. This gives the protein CASSVGGGHSNEQFF.

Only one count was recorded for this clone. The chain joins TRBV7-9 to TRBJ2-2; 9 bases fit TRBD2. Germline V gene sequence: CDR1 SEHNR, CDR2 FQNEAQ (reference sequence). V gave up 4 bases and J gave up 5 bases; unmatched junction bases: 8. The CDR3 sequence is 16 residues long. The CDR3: CASSSHYGLATGELFF. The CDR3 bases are TGTGCCAGCAGCTCCCACTATGGACTAGCGACCGGGGAGCTGTTTTTT.

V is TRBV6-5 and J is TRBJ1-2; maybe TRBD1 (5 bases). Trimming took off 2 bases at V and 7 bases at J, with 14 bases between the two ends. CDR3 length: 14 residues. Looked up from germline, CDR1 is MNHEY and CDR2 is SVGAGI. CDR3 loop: CASSYRPQGSGYTF. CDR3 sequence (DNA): TGTGCCAGCAGTTACCGCCCGCAGGGCAGTGGCTACACCTTC.

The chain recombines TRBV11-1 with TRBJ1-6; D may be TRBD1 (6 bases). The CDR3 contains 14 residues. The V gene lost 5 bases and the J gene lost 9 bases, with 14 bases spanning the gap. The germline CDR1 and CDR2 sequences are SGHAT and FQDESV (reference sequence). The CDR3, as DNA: TGTGCCAGCAGCCTAGACAGGTGGAGTTCACCCCTCCACTTT. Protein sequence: CASSLDRWSSPLHF.

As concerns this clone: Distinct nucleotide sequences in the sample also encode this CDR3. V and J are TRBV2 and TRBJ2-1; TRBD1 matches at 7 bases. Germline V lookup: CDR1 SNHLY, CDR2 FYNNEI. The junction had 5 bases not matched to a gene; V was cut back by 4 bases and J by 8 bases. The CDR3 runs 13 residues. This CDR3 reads CASSVNRGHEQFF. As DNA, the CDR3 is TGTGCCAGCAGTGTGAACAGGGGTCATGAGCAGTTCTTC.

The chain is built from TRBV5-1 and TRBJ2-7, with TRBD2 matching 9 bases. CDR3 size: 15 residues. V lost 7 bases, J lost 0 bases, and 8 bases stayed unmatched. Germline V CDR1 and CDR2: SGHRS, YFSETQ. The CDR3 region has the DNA TGCGCCAGCCAGAGCCTAGCGGGGAGCTCCTACGAGCAGTACTTC. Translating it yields CASQSLAGSSYEQYF.

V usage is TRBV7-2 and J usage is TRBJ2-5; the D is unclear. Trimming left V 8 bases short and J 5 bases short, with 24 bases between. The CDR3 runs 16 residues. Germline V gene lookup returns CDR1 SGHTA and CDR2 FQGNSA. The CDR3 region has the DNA TGTGCCAGCCGCGAAATGGAGAGGATATACGGGGAGACCCAGTACTTC. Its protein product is CASREMERIYGETQYF. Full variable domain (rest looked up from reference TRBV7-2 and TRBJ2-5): GAGVSQSPSNKVTEKGKDVELRCDPISGHTALYWYRQSLGQGLEFLIYFQGNSAPDKSGLPSDRFSAERTGGSVSTLTIQRTQQEDSAVYLCASREMERIYGETQYFGPGTRLLVL.

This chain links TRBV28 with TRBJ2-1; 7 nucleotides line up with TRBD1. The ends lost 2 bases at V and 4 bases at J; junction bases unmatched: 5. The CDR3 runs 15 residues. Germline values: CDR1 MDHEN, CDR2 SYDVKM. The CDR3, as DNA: TGTGCCAGCAGTTTAACAGGGGACCCTTACAATGAGCAGTTCTTC. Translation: CASSLTGDPYNEQFF.

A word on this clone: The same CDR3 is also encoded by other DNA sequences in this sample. CDR3 region: CASSPGTTSQETQYF. CDR3 in DNA: TGTGCCAGCTCACCGGGGACGACGTCCCAAGAGACCCAGTACTTC. This rearrangement joins TRBV18 to TRBJ2-5; D tentatively reads TRBD1 or TRBD2 (5 bases each). V lost 3 bases and J 1 base, leaving 12 bases between the germline ends. CDR3 length: 15 residues. CDR1 KGHSH and CDR2 LQKENI come from the germline V gene.

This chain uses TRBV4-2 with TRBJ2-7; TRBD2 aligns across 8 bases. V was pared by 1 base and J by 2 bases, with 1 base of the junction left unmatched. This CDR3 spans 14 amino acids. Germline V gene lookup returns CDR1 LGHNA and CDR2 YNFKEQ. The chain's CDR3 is CASSQAGGAYEQYF. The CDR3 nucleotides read TGTGCCAGCAGCCAAGCCGGGGGGGCCTACGAGCAGTACTTC.

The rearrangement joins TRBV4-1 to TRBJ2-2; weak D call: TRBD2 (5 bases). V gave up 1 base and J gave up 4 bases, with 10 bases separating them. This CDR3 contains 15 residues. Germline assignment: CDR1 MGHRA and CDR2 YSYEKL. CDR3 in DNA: TGCGCCAGCAGCCAAGCGGGAACCACCACCGGGGAGCTGTTTTTT. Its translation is CASSQAGTTTGELFF.

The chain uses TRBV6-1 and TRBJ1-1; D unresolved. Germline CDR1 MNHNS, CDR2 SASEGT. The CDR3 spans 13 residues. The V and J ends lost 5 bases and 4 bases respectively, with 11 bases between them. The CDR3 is CASSLRDVTEAFF. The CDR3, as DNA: TGTGCCAGCAGTCTACGCGACGTCACTGAAGCTTTCTTT.

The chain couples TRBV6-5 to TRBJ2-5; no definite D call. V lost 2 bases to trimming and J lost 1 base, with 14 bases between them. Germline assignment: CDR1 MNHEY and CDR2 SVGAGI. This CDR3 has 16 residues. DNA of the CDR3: TGTGCCAGCAGTTACGGGATCGGGTCAGCCCAAGAGACCCAGTACTTC. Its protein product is CASSYGIGSAQETQYF.

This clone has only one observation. CDR3 in amino acids: CASSPHSTGINLGYTF. CDR3 nucleotides: TGCGCCAGCAGCCCGCACTCGACAGGGATCAACCTGGGGTACACCTTC. This chain joins TRBV5-1 and TRBJ1-2, with 7 bases that match TRBD1. CDR3 length: 16 residues. Germline V lookup: CDR1 SGHRS, CDR2 YFSETQ. V was pared by 4 bases and J by 11 bases, with 20 bases of the junction left unmatched.

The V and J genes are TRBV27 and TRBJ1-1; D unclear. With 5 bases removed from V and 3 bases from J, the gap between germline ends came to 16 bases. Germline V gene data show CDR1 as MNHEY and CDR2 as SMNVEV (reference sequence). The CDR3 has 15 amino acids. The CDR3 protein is CASSLYPRVYTEAFF. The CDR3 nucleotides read TGTGCCAGCAGTCTCTACCCACGGGTTTACACTGAAGCTTTCTTT.